What follows are 27 T cell receptor beta chains derived from one specimen sequenced in a study of blood T cells in healthy people across ages. A second PCR of about 6 to 12 cycles used a sample-barcoded 5' primer and a J-beta primer mix. A single record per CDR3 protein comes from TCRdb applying MiXCR to the 5' RACE reads. Seen here are more than 500,000 distinct CDR3 sequences, 25% to 30% observed once, and the top ten hold approximately 18%. The sample consisted of blood. The receptor source for this set is a woman between 65 and 79 years old in good health.

This clonotype occurred many times. The chain has TRBV20-1 and TRBJ2-5; D might be TRBD1 (5 bases). The CDR3 sequence is 12 residues long. Deletions cut 3 bases from V and 3 bases from J, with 8 bases between. Germline V gene sequence: CDR1 DFQATT, CDR2 SNEGSKA (reference sequence). CDR3 DNA: TGCAGTGCTAGCGTCAGGGAAGAGACCCAGTACTTC. Translation gives CSASVREETQYF.

The rearrangement joins TRBV7-2 to TRBJ2-3; maybe TRBD1 (5 bases). The V end lost 5 bases, the J end lost 4 bases, and 13 bases lay between the germline ends. This CDR3 has 14 residues. Germline assignment: CDR1 SGHTA and CDR2 FQGNSA. DNA of the CDR3: TGTGCCAGCAGCCCCCGACAGATCGCAGATACGCAGTATTTT. Amino acid sequence: CASSPRQIADTQYF.

This chain uses TRBV20-1 with TRBJ2-5; D ambiguous. This CDR3 comprises 13 residues. CDR1 and CDR2 (germline): DFQATT, SNEGSKA (reference sequence). V lost 5 bases and J 7 bases, leaving 17 bases between the germline ends. The CDR3 loop reads CSAPKVGKPTQYF. For the CDR3, the DNA is TGCAGTGCTCCTAAAGTAGGAAAACCGACCCAGTACTTC.

The table lists this clonotype with a few counts. The chain combines TRBV4-1 with TRBJ2-5, with TRBD2 matching 8 bases. The end of the DNA is better explained by TRBJ2-7, so the J call may be wrong. Per germline, CDR1 MGHRA and CDR2 YSYEKL. This CDR3 contains 15 residues. The CDR3 sequence is CASSPRTSYDDEQYF. As DNA, the CDR3 is TGCGCCAGCAGCCCGCGGACTAGCTACGATGACGAGCAGTACTTC.

The rearrangement joins TRBV7-3 to TRBJ1-2; TRBD1 aligns across 8 bases. The CDR3 sequence is 15 residues long. Germline V gives CDR1 SGHTA, CDR2 FQGTGA. Trimming cost V 5 bases and J 5 bases; bases outside gene matches: 10. The CDR3 region has the DNA TGTGCCAGCAGCCTACAGGCAGGGGGCCGTTATGGCTACACCTTC. The encoded protein is CASSLQAGGRYGYTF.

This sequence joins TRBV20-1 and TRBJ2-7; the match to TRBD2 covers 7 bases. Germline CDR1 is DFQATT and CDR2 is SNEGSKA (reference sequence). This CDR3 is built from 14 residues. With V trimmed by 1 base and J by 9 bases, 12 bases remained unmatched. CDR3 nucleotides: TGCAGTGCTAGAGGGGTCGGGGGGTCCGTTGGGCAGTACTTC. It yields the protein CSARGVGGSVGQYF.

This clonotype was counted a few times. The J gene is TRBJ1-5, the V gene TRBV12-3 or TRBV12-4, with TRBD1 matching 9 bases. J was trimmed by 2 bases and V by 6 bases; bases with no gene match: 8. This CDR3 contains 16 residues. This chain's CDR3 is CASSPGTGFGNQPQHF. Here the CDR3 DNA reads TGTGCCAGCAGCCCCGGGACAGGGTTTGGCAATCAGCCCCAGCATTTT.

This clonotype was detected many times. The V call is TRBV4-3, the J call TRBJ1-2; 8 nucleotides align to TRBD1. This CDR3 contains 16 residues. CDR1 is LGHNA and CDR2 is YSLEER in the germline V gene. The V and J ends lost 0 bases and 4 bases, in that order; junction bases with no gene match: 7. In nucleotides, the CDR3 is TGCGCCAGCAGCCAAGACAGGGGGCAAAAAGGCTATGGCTACACCTTC. Protein sequence: CASSQDRGQKGYGYTF.

The chain joins TRBV30 to TRBJ1-2; possible D gene TRBD1, 5 bases. The CDR3 contains 11 residues. CDR1 is GTSNPN, CDR2 SVGIG, per germline (reference sequence). The V end was cut by 4 bases, the J end by 10 bases, with 13 bases between. CDR3 bases: TGTGCCTGGAAAGGAGCAGGGCCCTACACCTTC. It is translated as CAWKGAGPYTF.

This clonotype was recorded a few times. The rearrangement uses TRBV11-2 and TRBJ1-2; TRBD1 is a possible D gene (6 bases). Germline values: CDR1 SGHAT, CDR2 FQNNGV. V dropped 7 bases and J dropped 8 bases, with 26 bases sitting between them. CDR3 size: 16 residues. The CDR3 DNA reads TGTGCCAGCATACAGAACCTACAGGGTCCTTCTATCGGCTACACCTTC. It specifies CASIQNLQGPSIGYTF. Drawing the rest from reference TRBV11-2 and TRBJ1-2, the complete variable domain is EAGVAQSPRYKIIEKRQSVAFWCNPISGHATLYWYQQILGQGPKLLIQFQNNGVVDDSQLPKDRFSAERLKGVDSTLKIQPAKLEDSAVYLCASIQNLQGPSIGYTFGSGTRLTVV.

This clonotype was counted only a few times. The J gene is TRBJ2-2, the V gene TRBV6-1, with a possible D match to TRBD2 (5 bases). Trimming removed 6 bases at V and 4 bases at J, with 15 bases between. The length of the CDR3 is 15 residues. Germline V gene sequence: CDR1 MNHNS, CDR2 SASEGT. The CDR3 region is CASSELVHFTGELFF. The CDR3 nucleotides are TGTGCCAGCAGCGAACTAGTACATTTCACCGGGGAGCTGTTTTTT.

This clonotype has only a few counts. The chain joins TRBV2 to TRBJ2-1; 11 bases fit TRBD2. Germline V gene sequence: CDR1 SNHLY, CDR2 FYNNEI. With V trimmed by 6 bases and J by 6 bases, 7 bases remained unmatched. This CDR3 has 15 amino acids. This CDR3 is CASRGGLAETNEQFF. CDR3 DNA sequence: TGTGCCAGCAGAGGGGGACTAGCGGAAACCAATGAGCAGTTCTTC.

This clonotype was seen at least ten times. V gene TRBV5-1 combines with J gene TRBJ2-7; D is perhaps TRBD1 (6 bases). Trimming removed 4 bases at V and 4 bases at J, with 15 bases between. The length of the CDR3 is 14 residues. Germline V lookup: CDR1 SGHRS, CDR2 YFSETQ. The CDR3 nucleotides read TGCGCCAGCAGCACCGGACAGACAGTTTACGAGCAGTACTTC. It translates to CASSTGQTVYEQYF.

Only a few counts were recorded for this clonotype. The rearrangement uses TRBV20-1 and TRBJ2-5; 10 bases map to TRBD2. The V gene end was trimmed by 2 bases and the J gene end by 1 base; junction bases not matched to a gene: 4. CDR1 is DFQATT and CDR2 is SNEGSKA in the germline V gene (reference sequence). This CDR3 region has 15 residues. The CDR3 reads CSARNPSGGQETQYF. DNA for the CDR3: TGCAGTGCTAGAAACCCTAGCGGGGGCCAAGAGACCCAGTACTTC.

The V and J genes are TRBV5-6 and TRBJ2-1, with 8 bases that match TRBD2. The CDR3 extends over 15 amino acids. Germline loops: CDR1 SGHDT, CDR2 YYEEEE. The trim removed 4 bases at V and 7 bases at J, leaving 10 bases unmatched. The CDR3 coding sequence is TGTGCCAGCAGCCCCGACGGACTAGCCGGGAATGAGCAGTTCTTC. This translates into CASSPDGLAGNEQFF.

This sequence joins TRBV12-3 or TRBV12-4 and TRBJ1-1, with 9 nucleotides matching TRBD1. Trimming at V came to 8 bases and at J to 1 base, leaving 11 bases not matched to a gene. The CDR3 runs to 16 residues. CDR3 protein: CASSPGQGRGNTEAFF. In nucleotides, the CDR3 is TGTGCCAGCTCCCCGGGACAGGGCAGGGGGAACACTGAAGCTTTCTTT.

This chain links TRBV7-2 with TRBJ1-2, with 7 bases matching TRBD1. V lost 2 bases to trimming and J lost 2 bases; unmatched junction nucleotides: 8. Germline CDR1 and CDR2: SGHTA and FQGNSA. This CDR3 spans 16 amino acids. CDR3 amino acids: CASSLSPTGLNYGYTF. In DNA, the CDR3 is TGTGCCAGCAGCTTAAGTCCGACAGGGCTCAACTATGGCTACACCTTC.

This clonotype was counted only a few times. This rearrangement joins TRBV13 to TRBJ2-2; TRBD2 matches 9 bases. The V segment lost 2 bases and the J segment 1 base; nucleotides outside the gene matches: 17. This CDR3 is 21 amino acids long. Germline V CDR1 and CDR2: PRHDT, FYEKMQ (reference sequence). In nucleotides, the CDR3 is TGTGCCAGCAGCTTACGGCATTCGTGGCTAGCGGGACTGAGGAACACCGGGGAGCTGTTTTTT. Translation: CASSLRHSWLAGLRNTGELFF.

This clonotype was picked up a small number of times. V and J are TRBV10-3 and TRBJ2-5; TRBD2 agrees at 7 bases. Judging by the DNA end, TRBJ2-1 fits better; the J call may be wrong. This CDR3 is 14 amino acids long. CDR1 is ENHRY, CDR2 SYGVKD, per germline. In DNA, the CDR3 is TGTGCCATCAGCGCAGGGACTACCTATGAGGAGCAGTTCTTC. Its protein is CAISAGTTYEEQFF.

The chain carries TRBV30 and TRBJ2-1; 7 bases are a match to TRBD1. This CDR3 spans 14 amino acids. Germline CDR1 GTSNPN, CDR2 SVGIG (reference sequence). V dropped 3 bases and J dropped 5; count of bases not matched to a gene: 7. As DNA, the CDR3 is TGTGCCTGGAGCCCTTGGACAGGCGACAATGAGCAGTTCTTC. It specifies CAWSPWTGDNEQFF.

This clonotype was counted only a few times. V is TRBV18 and J is TRBJ2-5, with D possibly TRBD1 on 6 matching bases. CDR3 length: 17 amino acids. Germline V CDR1 and CDR2: KGHSH, LQKENI. Trimming pared 3 bases from V and 2 bases from J, leaving 19 bases between. The CDR3 loop is CASSPGHRVLAQETQYF. DNA for the CDR3: TGTGCCAGCTCACCGGGCCACAGGGTTCTTGCGCAAGAGACCCAGTACTTC.

There are a few counts of this clonotype. This chain joins TRBV7-8 and TRBJ2-5, with D unclear. The J call may be mistaken, given a closer DNA end match to TRBJ2-7. Germline loops: CDR1 SGHVS, CDR2 FQNEAQ. This CDR3 spans 14 amino acids. The CDR3 DNA reads TGTGCCAGCAGCGGAAACGGGTGGTCCTACGAGCAGTACTTC. Translating gives CASSGNGWSYEQYF.

J is TRBJ2-3 and V is TRBV20-1, with a weak D call TRBD2 (6 bases). Deletions cut 5 bases from V and 6 bases from J, with 21 bases between. This CDR3 is 15 amino acids long. Germline CDR1 and CDR2: DFQATT and SNEGSKA (reference sequence). The CDR3 loop is CSAPGTADPRDTQYF. The CDR3 DNA follows: TGCAGTGCTCCGGGGACTGCAGACCCACGTGATACGCAGTATTTT.

The chain has TRBV10-3 and TRBJ2-6, with a possible D match to TRBD2 (6 bases). Per the germline V gene, CDR1 is ENHRY and CDR2 is SYGVKD. This CDR3 is built from 15 residues. V lost 6 bases, J lost 4 bases, and 13 bases lay in between. CDR3: CAISQTSSGANVLTF. For the CDR3, the DNA is TGTGCCATCAGCCAGACTAGTTCCGGGGCCAACGTCCTGACTTTC.

The rearrangement links TRBV20-1 to TRBJ1-2; D perhaps matches TRBD1 (5 bases). The CDR3 runs 15 residues. Germline CDR1 DFQATT, CDR2 SNEGSKA (reference sequence). Trimming stripped 0 bases from V and 5 bases from J, with 16 bases between. This chain's CDR3 is CSARDPTGGKYGYTF. CDR3 nucleotide sequence: TGCAGTGCTAGAGATCCTACAGGAGGCAAATATGGCTACACCTTC.

The chain couples TRBV6-1 to TRBJ1-5, with D possibly matching TRBD1 (5 bases). V lost 6 bases, J lost 5 bases, and 11 bases lay in between. From germline, CDR1 is MNHNS and CDR2 SASEGT. This CDR3 is built from 13 residues. The CDR3 loop is CASRGHLDQPQHF. The CDR3 bases are TGTGCCAGCAGAGGACATTTAGATCAGCCCCAGCATTTT.

The rearrangement links TRBV27 to TRBJ1-2; the match to TRBD1 covers 10 bases. CDR1 and CDR2 (germline): MNHEY, SMNVEV (reference sequence). The CDR3 consists of 15 residues. Trimming took 4 bases from V and 7 from J; bases not matched to a gene: 9. CDR3 nucleotides: TGTGCCAGCAGTTCCGCCGACAGGGGGCCTAGTGGCTACACCTTC. Translating gives CASSSADRGPSGYTF.